The rows below give T cell receptor beta chains drawn from one sample of a study of blood T cell repertoires in COVID-19. Some clones are missing from TCRdb's copy, which holds only in-frame ones; the method was immunoSEQ multiplex PCR. The data hold some 200,000 clones, with more than 75% observed a single time. Material: peripheral blood. Source of these receptors: a middle-aged man with active or convalescent COVID-19. CDR3s include the opening cysteine and the closing phenylalanine or tryptophan. D genes are given only for firm matches. Clone size is not always given. Where it is, it says once, few, many or a class for expanded clones.

>-|TRBJ1-4|TRBD1|TRBV19
CASSNRGLGNEKLFF
TGTGCCAGTAGTAACAGGGGGCTGGGTAATGAAAAACTGTTTTTT
>-|TRBJ1-1|TRBD1|TRBV5-4
CASSRSGQQNTEAFF
TGTGCCAGCAGCAGATCGGGACAGCAGAACACTGAAGCTTTCTTT
>-|TRBJ1-4|-|TRBV4-1
CASRQTAGGLGNEKLFF
TGCGCCAGCAGACAAACCGCGGGGGGTCTAGGTAATGAAAAACTGTTTTTT
>few|TRBJ2-3|TRBD1|TRBV27
CASSFGNRGTDTQYF
TGTGCCAGCAGTTTCGGGAACAGGGGCACCGATACGCAGTATTTT
>-|TRBJ1-6|TRBD1|TRBV10-3
CAISVDRERSPLHF
TGTGCCATCAGTGTAGACAGGGAGAGGTCACCCCTCCACTTT
>-|TRBJ1-1|-|TRBV6-6
CASRTSRGSGFGAFF
TGTGCCAGCAGAACTTCACGTGGGTCGGGTTTCGGAGCTTTCTTT
>-|TRBJ2-3|-|TRBV21-1
CASSKCGEQTDTQYF
TGTGCCAGCAGCAAATGCGGTGAGCAGACAGATACGCAGTATTTT
>-|TRBJ2-3|-|TRBV30
CAWNPGTNTDTQYF
TGTGCCTGGAACCCGGGAACCAACACAGATACGCAGTATTTT
>-|TRBJ1-4|-|TRBV5-1
CASSLALQKQEKLFF
TGCGCCAGCAGCTTGGCCCTACAGAAACAGGAAAAACTGTTTTTT
>-|TRBJ2-6|TRBD1|TRBV6-4
CASSPGTGLGANVLTF
TGTGCCAGCAGTCCCGGGACAGGGCTCGGGGCCAACGTCCTGACTTTC
>-|TRBJ2-1|-|TRBV30
CAWSPERYNEQFF
TGTGCCTGGAGTCCGGAGCGGTACAATGAGCAGTTCTTC
>-|TRBJ1-1|-|TRBV19
CASSMRVRIPLNSDTEAFF
TGTGCCAGTAGTATGAGGGTTCGGATTCCACTAAACTCGGACACTGAAGCTTTCTTT
>-|TRBJ2-3|-|TRBV30
CAWSVEGGNADTQYF
TGTGCCTGGAGTGTGGAGGGGGGGAACGCAGATACGCAGTATTTT
>few|TRBJ1-5|TRBD1|TRBV2
CASSEGTGYQPQHF
TGTGCCAGCAGTGAGGGGACAGGGTATCAGCCCCAGCATTTT
>-|TRBJ1-6|TRBD1|TRBV27
CASSLSTGVDSPLHF
TGTGCCAGCAGTTTATCGACAGGGGTTGATTCACCCCTCCACTTT
>once|TRBJ2-7|-|TRBV28
CASSPRGPYEQYF
TGTGCCAGCAGTCCACGCGGGCCCTACGAGCAGTACTTC
>-|TRBJ1-2|-|TRBV18
CASSPPGEDGYTF
TGTGCCAGCTCACCTCCCGGAGAAGATGGCTACACCTTC
>few|TRBJ1-2|-|TRBV28
CASSLSGQNYGYTF
TGTGCCAGCAGTTTGTCCGGACAGAACTATGGCTACACCTTC
>-|TRBJ2-3|-|TRBV2
CASSDLSSTDTQYF
TGTGCCAGCAGTGATTTGTCTAGCACAGATACGCAGTATTTT
>-|TRBJ1-1|TRBD1|TRBV6-5
CASSRTGGEAFF
TGTGCCAGCAGCCGGACAGGAGGGGAAGCTTTCTTT
>-|TRBJ2-1|TRBD2|TRBV7-9
CASSRGGPSYNEQFF
TGTGCCAGCAGCCGGGGGGGCCCGTCCTACAATGAGCAGTTCTTC
>-|TRBJ2-5|TRBD1|TRBV10-3
CAIRRDSASRETQYF
TGTGCCATCAGGAGGGACAGTGCCTCCAGAGAGACCCAGTACTTC
>-|TRBJ1-5|-|TRBV9
CASSAGEGNQPQHF
TGTGCCAGCAGCGCCGGGGAGGGCAATCAGCCCCAGCATTTT
>-|TRBJ1-1|-|TRBV4-1
CASSHGIMNTEAFF
TGCGCCAGCAGCCACGGGATAATGAACACTGAAGCTTTCTTT